In this sample, the clone carrying this T cell receptor beta chain is medium-sized. What it recognizes is unknown. The sample is drawn from a study of tumor and adjacent non-tumor tissue in lung cancer. Study outcomes and limitations: Tumor repertoires had a smaller top 100 clone share than normal lung.

TCRbeta libraries were built with three rounds of nested PCR, modified from ARM-PCR. MiXCR, applied by TCRdb to the multiplex PCR reads, yields one record per CDR3 protein. The repertoire holds about 100,000 distinct CDR3 sequences, with approximately 60% as singletons. RNA was extracted from bulk tissue without any cell sorting. More than 3 cm separated this lung sample from the edge of the tumor. V was pared by 0 bases and J by 3 bases, with 12 bases of the junction left unmatched. The CDR3 length is 18 residues. CDR1 ENHRY and CDR2 SYGVKD come from the germline V gene. This clonotype originated in a man aged 25-45 years with non-small cell lung cancer. The V call is TRBV10-3, the J call TRBJ2-7; 9 bases match TRBD1. Sample: distant non-tumor lung tissue. This CDR3 reads CAISESPPRTGDGYEQYF. The DNA of the CDR3 is TGTGCCATCAGTGAGTCGCCCCCCCGGACAGGGGATGGCTACGAGCAGTACTTC.